This T cell receptor beta chain was observed in a study of T-cell memory formation after mild COVID-19. Background on the study: TCR clusters largely stayed donor specific. Regarding the study as a whole: The second-wave clones peaking on day 37 were not confirmed as SARS-CoV-2-specific. Most CD4+ clones that shrank were in CM and EM, while CD8+ ones turned up in EMRA. Whereas later expanders leaned CD4+, clones contracting day 15 to 85 showed a balanced CD4/CD8 makeup.

TCRdb re-analysed the 5' RACE reads in MiXCR, keeping a single row per CDR3 protein. The sample consists of about 170,000 distinct CDR3 sequences, under 15% of them appearing once. This CDR3 comprises 15 residues. With V trimmed by 5 bases and J by 3 bases, 8 bases remained unmatched. From germline, CDR1 is ENHRY and CDR2 SYGVKD. With respect to this clonotype: Antigen: not known.

The source material was PBMCs or a T cell subset sorted from them (not recorded which). This TCR was recovered from a man in his late teens or twenties who had mild COVID-19 (a few samples of this study predate the infection). Cell type and time point are not known. This rearrangement joins TRBV10-3 to TRBJ2-7; 9 bases map to TRBD1. This CDR3 reads CAISKSGTGSYEQYF. CDR3 coding DNA: TGTGCCATCAGTAAATCTGGGACAGGGAGCTACGAGCAGTACTTC.